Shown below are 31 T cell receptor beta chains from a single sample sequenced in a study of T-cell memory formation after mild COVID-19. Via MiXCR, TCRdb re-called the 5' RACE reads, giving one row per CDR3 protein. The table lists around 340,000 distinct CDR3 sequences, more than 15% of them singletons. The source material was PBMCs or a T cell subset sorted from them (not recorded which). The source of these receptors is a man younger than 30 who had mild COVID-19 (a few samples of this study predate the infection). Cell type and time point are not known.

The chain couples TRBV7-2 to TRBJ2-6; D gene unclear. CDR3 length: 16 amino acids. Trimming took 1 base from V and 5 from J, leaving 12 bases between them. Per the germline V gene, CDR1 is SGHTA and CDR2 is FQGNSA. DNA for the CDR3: TGTGCCAGCAGCTTAGTAGGCAGCCCACGGGCCAACGTCCTGACTTTC. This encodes CASSLVGSPRANVLTF. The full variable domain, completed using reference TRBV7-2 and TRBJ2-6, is GAGVSQSPSNKVTEKGKDVELRCDPISGHTALYWYRQSLGQGLEFLIYFQGNSAPDKSGLPSDRFSAERTGGSVSTLTIQRTQQEDSAVYLCASSLVGSPRANVLTFGAGSRLTVL.

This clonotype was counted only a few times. The CDR3 nucleotides read TGTGCCAGCAGTTTCGGGGGAACTAGCACAGATACGCAGTATTTT. Protein product: CASSFGGTSTDTQYF. The V gene is TRBV6-5, the J gene TRBJ2-3; possible D gene TRBD2, 6 bases. Germline CDR1 is MNHEY and CDR2 is SVGAGI. This CDR3 comprises 15 residues. Trimming took 4 bases from V and 0 from J, leaving 11 bases between them.

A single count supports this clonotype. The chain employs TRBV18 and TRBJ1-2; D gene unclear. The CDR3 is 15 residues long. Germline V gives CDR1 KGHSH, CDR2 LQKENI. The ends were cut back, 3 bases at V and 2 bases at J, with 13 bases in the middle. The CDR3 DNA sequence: TGTGCCAGCTCACCTACACGAATCGGCAACTATGGCTACACCTTC. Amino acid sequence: CASSPTRIGNYGYTF.

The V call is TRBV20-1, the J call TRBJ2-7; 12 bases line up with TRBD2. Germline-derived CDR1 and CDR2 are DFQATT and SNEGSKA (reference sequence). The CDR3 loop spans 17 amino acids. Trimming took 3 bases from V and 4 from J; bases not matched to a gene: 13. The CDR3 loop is CSARFLAGGRSIYEQYV. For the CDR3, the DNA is TGCAGTGCTAGGTTCCTAGCGGGGGGGCGTAGCATTTACGAGCAGTACGTC.

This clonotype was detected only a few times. The CDR3 region is CASSFPTGGWENYNEQFF. DNA of the CDR3: TGTGCCAGCAGCTTCCCCACAGGGGGATGGGAGAACTACAATGAGCAGTTCTTC. The V gene is TRBV7-2, the J gene TRBJ2-1; 8 positions match TRBD1. Germline CDR1 reads SGHTA; CDR2 reads FQGNSA. The junction had 13 bases not matched to a gene; V was cut back by 3 bases and J by 3 bases. This CDR3 is 18 amino acids long.

The CDR3 region is CASSYGGDGGYSNQPQHF. CDR3 bases: TGTGCCAGCAGTTACGGCGGAGACGGTGGTTATAGCAATCAGCCCCAGCATTTT. V is TRBV6-6 and J is TRBJ1-5, with D hard to call. Germline values: CDR1 MNHNY, CDR2 SVGAGI (reference sequence). Trimming removed 2 bases at V and 0 bases at J, with 17 bases between. This CDR3 region has 18 residues.

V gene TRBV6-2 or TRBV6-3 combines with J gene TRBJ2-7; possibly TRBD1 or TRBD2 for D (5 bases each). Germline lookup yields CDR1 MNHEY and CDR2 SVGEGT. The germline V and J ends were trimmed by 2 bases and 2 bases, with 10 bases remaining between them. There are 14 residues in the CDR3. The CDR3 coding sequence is TGTGCCAGCAGTTACGGGGACGTGCCCTACGAGCAGTACTTC. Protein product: CASSYGDVPYEQYF.

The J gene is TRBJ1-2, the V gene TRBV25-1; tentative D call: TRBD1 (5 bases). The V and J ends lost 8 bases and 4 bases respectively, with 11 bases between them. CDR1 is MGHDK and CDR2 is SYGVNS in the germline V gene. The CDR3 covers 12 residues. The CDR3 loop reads CASFRQSYGYTF. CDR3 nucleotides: TGTGCCAGCTTCCGACAGAGCTATGGCTACACCTTC.

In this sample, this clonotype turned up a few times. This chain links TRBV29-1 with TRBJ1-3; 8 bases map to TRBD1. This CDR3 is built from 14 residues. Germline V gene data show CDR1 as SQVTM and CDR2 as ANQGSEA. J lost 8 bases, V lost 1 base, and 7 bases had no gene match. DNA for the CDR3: TGCAGCGTTGAAGTACGCGGACAGGGTGACACCATATATTTT. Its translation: CSVEVRGQGDTIYF.

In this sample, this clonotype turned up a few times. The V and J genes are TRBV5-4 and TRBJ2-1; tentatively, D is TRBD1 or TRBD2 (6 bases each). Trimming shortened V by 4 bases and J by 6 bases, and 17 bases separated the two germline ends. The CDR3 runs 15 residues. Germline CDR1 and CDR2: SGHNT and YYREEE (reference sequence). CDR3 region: CASSPGKGEANEQFF. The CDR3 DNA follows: TGTGCCAGCAGCCCCGGGAAGGGGGAGGCCAATGAGCAGTTCTTC.

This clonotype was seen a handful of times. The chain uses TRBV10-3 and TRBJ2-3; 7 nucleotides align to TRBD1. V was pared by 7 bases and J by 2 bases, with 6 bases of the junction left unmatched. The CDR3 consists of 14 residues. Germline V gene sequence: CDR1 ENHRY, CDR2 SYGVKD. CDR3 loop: CAINGQVSTDTQYF. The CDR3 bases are TGTGCCATCAACGGACAGGTATCCACAGATACGCAGTATTTT.

This CDR3 is CATSSGARTGGEKLFF. Written as DNA, the CDR3 is TGTGCCACCAGCAGTGGTGCCCGGACAGGGGGAGAAAAACTGTTTTTT. The rearrangement links TRBV15 to TRBJ1-4, with 10 bases lining up with TRBD1. Trimming at V came to 3 bases and at J to 8 bases, leaving 9 bases not matched to a gene. This CDR3 has 16 amino acids. Germline CDR1 is LNHNV and CDR2 is YYDKDF (reference sequence).

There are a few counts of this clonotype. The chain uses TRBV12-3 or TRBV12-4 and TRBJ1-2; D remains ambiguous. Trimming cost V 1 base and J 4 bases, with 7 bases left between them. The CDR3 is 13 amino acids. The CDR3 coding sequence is TGTGCCAGCAGTTTAGAACAGAGCTATGGCTACACCTTC. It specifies CASSLEQSYGYTF.

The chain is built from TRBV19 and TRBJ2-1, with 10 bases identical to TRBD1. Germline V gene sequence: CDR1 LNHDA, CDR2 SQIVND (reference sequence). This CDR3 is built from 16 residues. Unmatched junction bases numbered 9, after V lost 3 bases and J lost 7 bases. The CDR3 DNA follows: TGTGCCAGTAGTATGAGAGGGGACAGGGGAGTGAATGAGCAGTTCTTC. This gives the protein CASSMRGDRGVNEQFF.

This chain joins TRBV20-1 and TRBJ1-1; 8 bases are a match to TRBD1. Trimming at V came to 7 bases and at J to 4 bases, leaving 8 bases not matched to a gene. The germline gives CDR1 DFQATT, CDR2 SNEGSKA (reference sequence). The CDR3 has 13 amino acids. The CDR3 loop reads CSVVDRGATEAFF. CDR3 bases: TGCAGTGTTGTCGACAGGGGAGCCACTGAAGCTTTCTTT.

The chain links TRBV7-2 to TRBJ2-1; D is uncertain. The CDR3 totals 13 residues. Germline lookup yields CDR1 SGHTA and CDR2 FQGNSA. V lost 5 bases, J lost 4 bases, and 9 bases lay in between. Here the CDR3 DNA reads TGTGCCAGCAGCCCGGAGCCATACAATGAGCAGTTCTTC. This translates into CASSPEPYNEQFF.

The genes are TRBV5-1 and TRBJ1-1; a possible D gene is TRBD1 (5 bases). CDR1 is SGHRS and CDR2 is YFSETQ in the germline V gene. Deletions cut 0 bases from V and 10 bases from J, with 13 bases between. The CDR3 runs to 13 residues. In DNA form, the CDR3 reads TGCGCCAGCAGCTTGGAGGCAGGGAGGGGAGCTTTCTTT. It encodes CASSLEAGRGAFF.

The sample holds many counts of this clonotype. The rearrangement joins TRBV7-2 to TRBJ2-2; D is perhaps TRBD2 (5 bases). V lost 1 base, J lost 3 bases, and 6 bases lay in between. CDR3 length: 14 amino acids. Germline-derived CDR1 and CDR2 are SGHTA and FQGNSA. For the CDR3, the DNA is TGTGCCAGCAGCTTAGGGGAGTACACCGGGGAGCTGTTTTTT. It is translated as CASSLGEYTGELFF.

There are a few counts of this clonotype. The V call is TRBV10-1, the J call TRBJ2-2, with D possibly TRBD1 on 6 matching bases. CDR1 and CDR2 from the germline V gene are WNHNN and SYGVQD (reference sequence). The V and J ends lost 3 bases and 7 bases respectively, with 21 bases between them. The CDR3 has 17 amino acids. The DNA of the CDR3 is TGCGCCAGCAGTGAAAATAGGGACACCCCCTACGGCGGGGAGCTGTTTTTT. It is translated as CASSENRDTPYGGELFF.

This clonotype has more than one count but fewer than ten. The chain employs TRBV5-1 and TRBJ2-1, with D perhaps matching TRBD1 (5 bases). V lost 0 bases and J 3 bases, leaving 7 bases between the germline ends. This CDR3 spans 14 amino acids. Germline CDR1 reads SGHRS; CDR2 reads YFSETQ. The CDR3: CASSLATDYNEQFF. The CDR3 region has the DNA TGCGCCAGCAGCTTGGCGACAGACTACAATGAGCAGTTCTTC.

CDR3 region: CASSSDEKLFF. The CDR3 bases are TGTGCCAGCAGCTCCGATGAAAAACTGTTTTTT. The chain joins TRBV7-9 to TRBJ1-4, with no clear D. This CDR3 has 11 amino acids. Germline V lookup: CDR1 SEHNR, CDR2 FQNEAQ (reference sequence). V was pared by 4 bases and J by 6 bases, with 3 bases between.

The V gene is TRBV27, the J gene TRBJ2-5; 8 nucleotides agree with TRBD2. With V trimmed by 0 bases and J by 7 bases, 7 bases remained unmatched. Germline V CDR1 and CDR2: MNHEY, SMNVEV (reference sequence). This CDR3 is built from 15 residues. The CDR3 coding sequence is TGTGCCAGCAGTTTATCGGGGAGCGGGGGACCGACCCAGTACTTC. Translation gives CASSLSGSGGPTQYF.

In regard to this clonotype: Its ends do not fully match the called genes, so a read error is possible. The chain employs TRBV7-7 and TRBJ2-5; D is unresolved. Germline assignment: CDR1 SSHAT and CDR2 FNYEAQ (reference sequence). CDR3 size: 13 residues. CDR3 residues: CASSLGPVETQYF. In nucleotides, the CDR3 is TGTGCTAGCAGCTTGGGCCCGGTGGAGACCCAGTACTTC.

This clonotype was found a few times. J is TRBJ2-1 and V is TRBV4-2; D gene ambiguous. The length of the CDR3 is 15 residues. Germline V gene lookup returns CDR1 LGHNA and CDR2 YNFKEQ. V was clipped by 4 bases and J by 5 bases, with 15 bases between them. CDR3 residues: CASSRGTSDNNEQFF. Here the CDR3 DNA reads TGTGCCAGCAGCCGTGGCACATCAGATAACAATGAGCAGTTCTTC.

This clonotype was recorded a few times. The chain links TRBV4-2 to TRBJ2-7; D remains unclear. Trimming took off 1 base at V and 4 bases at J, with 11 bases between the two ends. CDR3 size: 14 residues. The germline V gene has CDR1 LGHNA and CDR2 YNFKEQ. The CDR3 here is CASSQAYPTYEQYV. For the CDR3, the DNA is TGTGCCAGCAGCCAAGCGTATCCAACGTACGAGCAGTACGTC.

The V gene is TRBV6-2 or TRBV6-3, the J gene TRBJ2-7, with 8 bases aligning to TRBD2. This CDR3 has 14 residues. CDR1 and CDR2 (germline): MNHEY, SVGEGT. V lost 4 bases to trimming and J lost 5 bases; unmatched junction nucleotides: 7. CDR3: CASSWRGDLDEQYF. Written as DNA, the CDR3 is TGTGCCAGCAGTTGGCGGGGGGACCTCGACGAGCAGTACTTC.

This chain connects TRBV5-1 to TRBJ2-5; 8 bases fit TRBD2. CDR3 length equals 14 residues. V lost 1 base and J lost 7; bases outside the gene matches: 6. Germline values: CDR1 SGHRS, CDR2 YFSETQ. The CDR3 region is CASSLKVRGGTQYF. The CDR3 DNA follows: TGCGCCAGCAGCTTGAAAGTCCGGGGGGGGACCCAGTACTTC.

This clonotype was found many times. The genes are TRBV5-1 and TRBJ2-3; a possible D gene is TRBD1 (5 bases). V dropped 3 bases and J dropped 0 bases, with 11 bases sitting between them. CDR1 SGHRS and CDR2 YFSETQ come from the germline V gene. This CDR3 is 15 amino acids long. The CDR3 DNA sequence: TGCGCCAGCAGCTCAAGATCAGGGAGCACAGATACGCAGTATTTT. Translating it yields CASSSRSGSTDTQYF.

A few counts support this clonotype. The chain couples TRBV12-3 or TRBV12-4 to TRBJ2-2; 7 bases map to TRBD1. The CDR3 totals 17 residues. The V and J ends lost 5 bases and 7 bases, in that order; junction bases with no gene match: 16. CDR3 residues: CASSTTARGRKGGELFF. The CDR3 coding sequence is TGTGCCAGCAGTACGACGGCTAGGGGGCGAAAGGGCGGGGAGCTGTTTTTT.

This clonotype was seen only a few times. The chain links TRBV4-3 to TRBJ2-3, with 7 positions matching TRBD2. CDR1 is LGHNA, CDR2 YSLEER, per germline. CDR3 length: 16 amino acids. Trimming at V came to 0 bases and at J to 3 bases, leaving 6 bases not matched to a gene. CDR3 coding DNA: TGCGCCAGCAGCCAAGAAGGAGTCGGGGGGACAGATACGCAGTATTTT. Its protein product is CASSQEGVGGTDTQYF.

The CDR3, as DNA: TGTGCCAGCAACGGGGCCTCTAGCAATGAGCAGTTCTTC. Amino acids: CASNGASSNEQFF. The rearrangement links TRBV5-4 to TRBJ2-1, with D possibly being TRBD1 or TRBD2 (5 bases each). Trimming left V 6 bases short and J 6 bases short, with 13 bases between. Germline CDR1 is SGHNT and CDR2 is YYREEE (reference sequence). The CDR3 is made up of 13 amino acids.